This TCR beta chain is from a study of OX40 agonist ivuxolimab in advanced cancers. General notes on the study: The costimulatory receptor OX40 (CD134) was targeted by ivuxolimab, a fully human IgG2 agonistic monoclonal antibody. Among the roughly 52 dose-escalation patients, about 20 had hepatocellular carcinoma, 15 melanoma, 9 renal cell carcinoma and 9 head and neck cancer. Intravenous ivuxolimab was administered to patients every 2 weeks at six dose levels: 0.01, 0.1, 0.3, 1.5, 3 and 10 mg/kg. Peripheral TCRbeta sequencing was intended to test whether TCR sequence diversity was altered and clonal T-cell expansion was caused by ivuxolimab. Partial responses were achieved by three dose-escalation patients, of whom one had hepatocellular carcinoma and two had cutaneous melanoma. A male proportion of around 80% and a mean age of about 60 years, ranging from 23 to 79, were recorded for the dose-escalation cohort. The monotherapy dose-escalation portion (N of about 49 patients) of the phase I ivuxolimab trial is reported in the paper. Prior anti-PD-1, anti-PD-L1 or anti-CTLA-4 therapy was permitted, and 40% to 50% of dose-escalation patients had received checkpoint inhibitors. What the work shows at the level of the full study, not this receptor alone: After ivuxolimab, CD8+ T cells had more expanded clones than CD4+ T cells on average. At doses of 0.1 to 3.0 mg/kg, clonal expansion of both CD4+ and CD8+ T cells in blood was seen between baseline and week 6. In the 0.1-3.0 mg/kg groups, partial responders had among the lowest normalized peripheral clonal expansion, particularly in CD8+ T cells. Low levels of normalized T-cell clonal expansion were also seen in some patients who did not respond. The antigen specificity of the peripheral T cells that underwent clonal expansion was not determined.

For sequencing of the TCRbeta CDR3 region, genomic DNA was extracted from the sorted cells. TCRbeta CDR3 regions were sequenced using the immunoSEQ Assay. The immuneACCESS repertoire file appears here via TCRdb, limited to in-frame rearrangements. These files lack a portion of the clones; in checked studies, under half of the deficit traces to unresolved V genes, and the cause of the others is not known. The sample table shows under 80,000 clones, and 93% are seen once. The top ten constitute 6.2% of the sample. This clone has only a few counts. This receptor's antigen is unknown. Base-call qualities are not available, and no considerably larger clone is one nucleotide away. The CDR3 spans 15 residues, from the cysteine through the phenylalanine. The kept DNA is CDR3 alone, 45 bases in frame from the first base. In the germline V gene (reference sequence), CDR1 corresponds to SGHNT and CDR2 to YYREEE. Clipping removes 0 bases from V and 4 bases from J, with 5 as the unmatched junction base count.

The trial excluded patients who had a history of autoimmune disease or were on systemic immunosuppression. In every dose cohort, peripheral blood was drawn for TCR sequencing at baseline, cycle 4 day 1, and cycle 7 day 1. Samples were obtained from an open-label, multicenter, first-in-human phase I dose-escalation trial of ivuxolimab. Adults with locally advanced or metastatic head and neck squamous cell, hepatocellular, melanoma or renal cell carcinoma were enrolled in the trial. Before TCR sequencing, CD4+ T cells and CD8+ T cells from peripheral blood were sorted into separate populations. The receptor was isolated from an adult with an advanced solid tumor such as melanoma, head and neck, liver or kidney cancer. The rearrangement joined TRBV5-4 to TRBJ1-2; the central 8 bases match TRBD1. Specimen: CD4+ or CD8+ T cells sorted from blood, collected in a trial of the OX40 agonist ivuxolimab. The nucleotides read TGTGCCAGCAGCTTGGGGGCAGGGGGCGGCTATGGCTACACCTTC. This codes for CASSLGAGGGYGYTF.